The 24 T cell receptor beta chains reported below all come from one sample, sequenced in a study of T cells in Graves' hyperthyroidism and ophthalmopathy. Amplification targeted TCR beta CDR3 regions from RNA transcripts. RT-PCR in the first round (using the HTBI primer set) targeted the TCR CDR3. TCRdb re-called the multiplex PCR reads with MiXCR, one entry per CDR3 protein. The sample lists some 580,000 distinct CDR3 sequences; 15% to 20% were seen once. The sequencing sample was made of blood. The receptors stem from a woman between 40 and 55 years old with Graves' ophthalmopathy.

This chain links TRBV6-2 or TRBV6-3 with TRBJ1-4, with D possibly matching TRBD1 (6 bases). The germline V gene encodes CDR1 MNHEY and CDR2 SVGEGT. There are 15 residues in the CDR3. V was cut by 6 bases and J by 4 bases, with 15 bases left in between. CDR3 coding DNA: TGTGCCAGCAGATCCGCCGGACAGATTAATGAAAAACTGTTTTTT. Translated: CASRSAGQINEKLFF.

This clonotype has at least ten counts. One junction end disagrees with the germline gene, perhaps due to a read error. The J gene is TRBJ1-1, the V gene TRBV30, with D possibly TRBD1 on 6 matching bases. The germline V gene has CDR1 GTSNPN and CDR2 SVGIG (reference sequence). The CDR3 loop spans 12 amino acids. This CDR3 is CASSGGTQRAFF. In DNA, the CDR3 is TGTGCCTCGAGTGGGGGCACCCAAAGAGCTTTCTTT.

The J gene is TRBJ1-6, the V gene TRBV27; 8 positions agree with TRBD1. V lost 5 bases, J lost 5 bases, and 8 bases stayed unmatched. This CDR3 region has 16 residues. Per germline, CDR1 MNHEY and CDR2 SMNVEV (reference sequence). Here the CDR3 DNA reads TGTGCCAGCAGTATTGCAGGGGGCGTCCATAATTCACCCCTCCACTTT. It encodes CASSIAGGVHNSPLHF.

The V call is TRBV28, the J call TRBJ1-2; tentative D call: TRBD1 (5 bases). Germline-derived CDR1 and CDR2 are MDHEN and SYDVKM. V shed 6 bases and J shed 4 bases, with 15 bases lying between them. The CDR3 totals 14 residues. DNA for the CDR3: TGTGCCAGCAGCCCCAGAGGGGTTCGCTATGGCTACACCTTC. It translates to CASSPRGVRYGYTF.

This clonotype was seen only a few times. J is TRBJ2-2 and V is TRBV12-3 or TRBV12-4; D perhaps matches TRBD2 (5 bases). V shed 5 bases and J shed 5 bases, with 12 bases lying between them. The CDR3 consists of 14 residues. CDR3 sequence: CASSGWRGTGELFF. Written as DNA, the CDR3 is TGTGCCAGCAGTGGCTGGCGAGGGACCGGGGAGCTGTTTTTT.

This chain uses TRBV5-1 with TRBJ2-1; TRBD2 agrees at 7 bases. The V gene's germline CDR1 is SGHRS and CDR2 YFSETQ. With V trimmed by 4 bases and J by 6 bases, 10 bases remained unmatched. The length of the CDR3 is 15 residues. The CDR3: CASSLAGEPGNEQFF. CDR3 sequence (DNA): TGCGCCAGCAGCCTTGCGGGAGAACCCGGCAATGAGCAGTTCTTC.

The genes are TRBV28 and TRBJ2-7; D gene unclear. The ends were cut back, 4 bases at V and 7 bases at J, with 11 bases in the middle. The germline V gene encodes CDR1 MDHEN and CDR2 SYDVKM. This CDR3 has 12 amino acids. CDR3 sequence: CASSSVIREQYF. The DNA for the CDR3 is TGTGCCAGCAGTTCGGTAATAAGGGAGCAGTACTTC.

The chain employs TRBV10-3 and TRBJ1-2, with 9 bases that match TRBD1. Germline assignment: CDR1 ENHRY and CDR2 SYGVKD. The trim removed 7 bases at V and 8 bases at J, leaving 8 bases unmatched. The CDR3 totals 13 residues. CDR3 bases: TGTGCCATCAATCCACAGGGGGCTGAAGGCTACACCTTC. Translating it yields CAINPQGAEGYTF.

The DNA for the CDR3 is TGTGCCAGCAGTGGACCGAGTTCCGATACGCAGTATTTT. It is translated as CASSGPSSDTQYF. The rearrangement uses TRBV6-2 or TRBV6-3 and TRBJ2-3; D is unresolved. Trimming left V 5 bases short and J 6 bases short, with 12 bases between. Germline V gives CDR1 MNHEY, CDR2 SVGEGT. The CDR3 extends over 13 amino acids.

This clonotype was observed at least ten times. The CDR3 is CASRPLGTMGDEQFF. The DNA for the CDR3 is TGCGCCAGCAGACCGCTGGGGACTATGGGGGATGAGCAGTTCTTC. The chain has TRBV5-1 and TRBJ2-1; 7 nucleotides agree with TRBD2. There are 15 residues in the CDR3. The germline V gene encodes CDR1 SGHRS and CDR2 YFSETQ. J gave up 8 bases and V 5 bases, and 13 bases lay outside the gene matches.

The CDR3 here is CSARGGRVPAESTEAFF. The CDR3 region has the DNA TGCAGTGCTCGAGGGGGGCGGGTTCCAGCCGAGTCCACTGAAGCTTTCTTT. The chain couples TRBV20-1 to TRBJ1-1; possibly TRBD1 for D (6 bases). Trimming removed 5 bases at V and 4 bases at J, with 26 bases between. Germline loops: CDR1 DFQATT, CDR2 SNEGSKA (reference sequence). The CDR3 runs 17 residues.

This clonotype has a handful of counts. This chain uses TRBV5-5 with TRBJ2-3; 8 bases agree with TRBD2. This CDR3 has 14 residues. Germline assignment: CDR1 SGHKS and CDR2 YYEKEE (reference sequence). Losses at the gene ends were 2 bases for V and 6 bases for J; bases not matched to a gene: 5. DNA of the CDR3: TGTGCCAGCAGCTTCGGGGGGGGTGAGGATACGCAGTATTTT. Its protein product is CASSFGGGEDTQYF.

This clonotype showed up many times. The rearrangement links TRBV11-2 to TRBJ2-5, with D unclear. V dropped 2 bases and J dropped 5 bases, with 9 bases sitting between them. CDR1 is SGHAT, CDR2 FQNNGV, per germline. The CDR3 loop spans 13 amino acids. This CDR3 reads CASSLFSLETQYF. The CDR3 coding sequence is TGTGCCAGCAGCTTATTTTCGTTGGAGACCCAGTACTTC.

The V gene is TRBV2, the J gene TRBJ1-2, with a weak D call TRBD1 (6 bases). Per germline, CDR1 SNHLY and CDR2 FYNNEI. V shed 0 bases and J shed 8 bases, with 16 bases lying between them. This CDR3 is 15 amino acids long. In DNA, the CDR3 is TGTGCCAGCAGTGAAGCGCTTCGTGCAGGGGAGGGCTACACCTTC. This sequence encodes CASSEALRAGEGYTF. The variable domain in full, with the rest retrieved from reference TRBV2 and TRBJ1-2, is EPEVTQTPSHQVTQMGQEVILRCVPISNHLYFYWYRQILGQKVEFLVSFYNNEISEKSEIFDDQFSVERPDGSNFTLKIRSTKLEDSAMYFCASSEALRAGEGYTFGSGTRLTVV.

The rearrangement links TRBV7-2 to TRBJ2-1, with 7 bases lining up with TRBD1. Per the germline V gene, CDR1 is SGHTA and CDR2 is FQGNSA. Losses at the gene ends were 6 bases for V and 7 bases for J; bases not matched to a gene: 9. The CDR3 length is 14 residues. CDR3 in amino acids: CASREGGAKNEQFF. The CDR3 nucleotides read TGTGCCAGCAGGGAAGGGGGCGCTAAAAATGAGCAGTTCTTC.

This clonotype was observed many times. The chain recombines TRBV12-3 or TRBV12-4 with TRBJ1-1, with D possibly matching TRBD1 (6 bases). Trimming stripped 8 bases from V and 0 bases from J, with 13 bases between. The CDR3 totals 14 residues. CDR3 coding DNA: TGTGCCAGCTCCGGACAGAGCTTGAACACTGAAGCTTTCTTT. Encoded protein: CASSGQSLNTEAFF.

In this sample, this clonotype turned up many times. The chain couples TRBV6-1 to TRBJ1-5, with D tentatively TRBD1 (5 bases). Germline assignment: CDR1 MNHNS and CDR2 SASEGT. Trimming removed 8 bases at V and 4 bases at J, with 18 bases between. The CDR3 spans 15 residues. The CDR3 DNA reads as TGTGCCAGCGAGCAAGGGACTTCTGGGAATCAGCCCCAGCATTTT. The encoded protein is CASEQGTSGNQPQHF.

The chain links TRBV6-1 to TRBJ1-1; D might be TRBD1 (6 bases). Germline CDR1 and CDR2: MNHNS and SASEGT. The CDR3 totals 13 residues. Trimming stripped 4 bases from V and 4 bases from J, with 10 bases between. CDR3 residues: CASSGGASTEAFF. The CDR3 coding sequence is TGTGCCAGCAGTGGGGGGGCTAGCACTGAAGCTTTCTTT.

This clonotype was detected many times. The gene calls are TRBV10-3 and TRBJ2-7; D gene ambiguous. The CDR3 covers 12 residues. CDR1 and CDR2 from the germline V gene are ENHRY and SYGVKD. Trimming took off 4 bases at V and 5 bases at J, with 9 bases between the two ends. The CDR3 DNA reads TGTGCCATCAGTGCCCCCCTCGACGAGCAGTACTTC. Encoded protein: CAISAPLDEQYF.

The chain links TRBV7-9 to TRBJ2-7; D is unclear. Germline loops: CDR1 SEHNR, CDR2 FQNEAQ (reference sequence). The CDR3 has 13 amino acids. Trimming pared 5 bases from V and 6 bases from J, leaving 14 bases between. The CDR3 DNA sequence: TGTGCCAGCAGCCCCCTAGTTCTCGGCGAGCAGTACTTC. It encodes CASSPLVLGEQYF.

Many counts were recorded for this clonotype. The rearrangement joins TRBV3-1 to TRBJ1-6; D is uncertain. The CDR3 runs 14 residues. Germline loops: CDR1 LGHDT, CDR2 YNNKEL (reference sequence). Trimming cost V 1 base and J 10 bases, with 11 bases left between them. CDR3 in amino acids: CASSQAIGNSPLHF. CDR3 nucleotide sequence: TGTGCCAGCAGCCAAGCGATAGGGAACTCACCCCTCCACTTT.

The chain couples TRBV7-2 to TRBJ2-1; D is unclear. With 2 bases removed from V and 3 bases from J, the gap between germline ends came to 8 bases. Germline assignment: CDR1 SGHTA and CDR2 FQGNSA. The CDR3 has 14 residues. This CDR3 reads CASSLKSGYNEQFF. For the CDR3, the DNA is TGTGCCAGCAGCTTAAAGTCAGGCTACAATGAGCAGTTCTTC.

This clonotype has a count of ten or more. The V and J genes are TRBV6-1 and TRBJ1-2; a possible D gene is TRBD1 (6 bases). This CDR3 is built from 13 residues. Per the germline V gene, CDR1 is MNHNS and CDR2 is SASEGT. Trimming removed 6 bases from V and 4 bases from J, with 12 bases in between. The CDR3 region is CASSWDTGYGYTF. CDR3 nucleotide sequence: TGTGCCAGCAGCTGGGACACCGGCTATGGCTACACCTTC.

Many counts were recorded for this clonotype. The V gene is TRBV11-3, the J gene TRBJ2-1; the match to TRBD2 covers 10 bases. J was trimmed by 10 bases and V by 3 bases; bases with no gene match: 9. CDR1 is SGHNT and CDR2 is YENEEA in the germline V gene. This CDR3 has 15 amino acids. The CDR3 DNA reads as TGTGCCAGCAGCTTTAATAGCGGGGGGTTGGGAGAGCAGTTCTTC. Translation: CASSFNSGGLGEQFF.